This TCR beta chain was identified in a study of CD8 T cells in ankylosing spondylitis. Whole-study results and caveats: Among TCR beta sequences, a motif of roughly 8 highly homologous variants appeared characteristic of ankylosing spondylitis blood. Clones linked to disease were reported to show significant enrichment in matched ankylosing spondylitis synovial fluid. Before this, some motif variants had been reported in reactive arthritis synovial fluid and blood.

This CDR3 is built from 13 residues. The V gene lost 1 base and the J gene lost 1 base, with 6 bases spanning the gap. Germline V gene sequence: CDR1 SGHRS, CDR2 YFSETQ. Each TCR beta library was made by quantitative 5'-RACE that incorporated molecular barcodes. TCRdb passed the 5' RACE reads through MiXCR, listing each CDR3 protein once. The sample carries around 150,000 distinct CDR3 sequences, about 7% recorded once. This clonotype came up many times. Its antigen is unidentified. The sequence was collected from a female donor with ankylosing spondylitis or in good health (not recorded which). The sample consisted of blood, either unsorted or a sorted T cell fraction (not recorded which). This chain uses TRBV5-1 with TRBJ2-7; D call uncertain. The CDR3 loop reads CASSLTASYEQYF. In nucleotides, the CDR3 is TGCGCCAGCAGCTTGACAGCTTCCTACGAGCAGTACTTC.